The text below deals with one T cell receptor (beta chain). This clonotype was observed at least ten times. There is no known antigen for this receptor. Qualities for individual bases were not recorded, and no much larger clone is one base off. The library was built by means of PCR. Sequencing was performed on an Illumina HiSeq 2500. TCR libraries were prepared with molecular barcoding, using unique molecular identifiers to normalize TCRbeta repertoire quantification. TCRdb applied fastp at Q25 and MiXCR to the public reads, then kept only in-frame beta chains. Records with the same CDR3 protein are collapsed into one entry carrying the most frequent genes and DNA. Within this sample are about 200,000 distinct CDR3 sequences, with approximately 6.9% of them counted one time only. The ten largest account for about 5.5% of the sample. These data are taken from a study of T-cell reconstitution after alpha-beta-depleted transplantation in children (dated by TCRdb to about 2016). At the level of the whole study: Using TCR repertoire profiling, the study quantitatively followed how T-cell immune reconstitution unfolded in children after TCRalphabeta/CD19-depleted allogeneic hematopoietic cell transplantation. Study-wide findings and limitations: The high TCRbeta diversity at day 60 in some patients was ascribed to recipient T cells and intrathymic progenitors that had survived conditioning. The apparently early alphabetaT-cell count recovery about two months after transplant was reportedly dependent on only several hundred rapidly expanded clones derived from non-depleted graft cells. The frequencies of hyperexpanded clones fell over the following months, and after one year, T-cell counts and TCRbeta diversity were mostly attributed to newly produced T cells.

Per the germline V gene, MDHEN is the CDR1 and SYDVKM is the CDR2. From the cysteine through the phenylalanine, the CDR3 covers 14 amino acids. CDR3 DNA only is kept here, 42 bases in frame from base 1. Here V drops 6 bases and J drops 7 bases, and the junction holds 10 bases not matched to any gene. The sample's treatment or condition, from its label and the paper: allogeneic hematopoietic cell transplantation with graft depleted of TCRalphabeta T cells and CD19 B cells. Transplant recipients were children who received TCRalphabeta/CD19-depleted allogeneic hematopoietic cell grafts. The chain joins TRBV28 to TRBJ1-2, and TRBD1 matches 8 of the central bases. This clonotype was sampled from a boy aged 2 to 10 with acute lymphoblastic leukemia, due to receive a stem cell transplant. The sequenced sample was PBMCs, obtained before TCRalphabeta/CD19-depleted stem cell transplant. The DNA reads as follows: TGTGCCAGCAGCCTGACAGGGGAATCTAGTGGCTACACCTTC. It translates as CASSLTGESSGYTF.